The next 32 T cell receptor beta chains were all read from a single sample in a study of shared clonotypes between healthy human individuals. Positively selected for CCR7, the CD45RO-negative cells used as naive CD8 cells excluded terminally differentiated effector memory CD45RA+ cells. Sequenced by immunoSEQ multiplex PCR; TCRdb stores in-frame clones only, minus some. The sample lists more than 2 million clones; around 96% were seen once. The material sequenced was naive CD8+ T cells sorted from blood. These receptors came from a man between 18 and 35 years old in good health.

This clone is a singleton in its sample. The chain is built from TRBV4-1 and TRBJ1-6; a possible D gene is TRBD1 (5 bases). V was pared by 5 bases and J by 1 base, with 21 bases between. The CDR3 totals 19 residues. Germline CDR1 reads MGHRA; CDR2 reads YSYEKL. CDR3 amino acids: CASSLQQASSRSYNSPLHF. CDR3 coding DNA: TGCGCCAGCAGCTTACAACAGGCGTCCTCGCGATCCTATAATTCACCCCTCCACTTT.

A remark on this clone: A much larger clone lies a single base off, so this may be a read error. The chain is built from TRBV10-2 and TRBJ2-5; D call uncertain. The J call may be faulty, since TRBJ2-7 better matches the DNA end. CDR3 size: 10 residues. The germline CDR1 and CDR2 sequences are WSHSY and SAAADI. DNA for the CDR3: TGCGCCAGCAGTGACTACGAGCAGTACTTC. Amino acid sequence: CASSDYEQYF.

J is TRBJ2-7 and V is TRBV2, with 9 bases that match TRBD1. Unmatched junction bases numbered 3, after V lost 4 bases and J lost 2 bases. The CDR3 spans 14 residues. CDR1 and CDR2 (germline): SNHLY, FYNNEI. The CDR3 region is CASSAGTGTYEQYF. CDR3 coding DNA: TGTGCCAGCAGTGCCGGGACAGGGACCTACGAGCAGTACTTC.

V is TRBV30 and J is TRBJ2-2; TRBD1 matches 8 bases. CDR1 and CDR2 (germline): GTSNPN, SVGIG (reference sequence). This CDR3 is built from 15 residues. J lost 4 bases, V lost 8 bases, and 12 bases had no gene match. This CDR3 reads CALESGTGSTGELFF. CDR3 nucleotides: TGTGCCCTGGAATCCGGGACAGGCAGCACCGGGGAGCTGTTTTTT.

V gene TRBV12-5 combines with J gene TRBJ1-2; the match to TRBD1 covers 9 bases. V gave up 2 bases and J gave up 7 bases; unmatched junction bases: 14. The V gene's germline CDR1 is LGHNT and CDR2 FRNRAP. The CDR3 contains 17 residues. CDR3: CASGLPSGTGTISGYTF. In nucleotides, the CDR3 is TGTGCTAGTGGTTTGCCGTCCGGGACAGGGACGATAAGTGGCTACACCTTC.

CDR3 sequence reads: CASSRVSDRLTEAFF. DNA for the CDR3: TGCGCCAGCAGCCGGGTATCTGACAGGCTCACTGAAGCTTTCTTT. The chain is built from TRBV4-1 and TRBJ1-1; D possibly corresponds to TRBD1 (6 bases). Trimming pared 4 bases from V and 4 bases from J, leaving 16 bases between. Germline CDR1 is MGHRA and CDR2 is YSYEKL. The CDR3 has 15 residues.

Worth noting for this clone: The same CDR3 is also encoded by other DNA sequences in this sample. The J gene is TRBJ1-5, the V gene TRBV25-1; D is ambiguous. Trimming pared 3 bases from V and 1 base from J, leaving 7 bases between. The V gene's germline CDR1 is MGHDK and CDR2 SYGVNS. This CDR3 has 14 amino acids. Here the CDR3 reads CASSDPSSNQPQHF. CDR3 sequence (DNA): TGTGCCAGCAGTGACCCTTCCAGCAATCAGCCCCAGCATTTT.

Here the CDR3 reads CASSGTDRGSPYEQYF. The CDR3 nucleotides are TGTGCCAGCAGCGGTACAGACAGGGGCTCTCCCTACGAGCAGTACTTC. The V call is TRBV11-2, the J call TRBJ2-7; 8 bases agree with TRBD1. This CDR3 contains 16 residues. V shed 5 bases and J 2 bases; nucleotides not matched to a gene: 11. Per germline, CDR1 SGHAT and CDR2 FQNNGV.

CDR3 sequence reads: CASSSRSSGTVSYEQYF. The CDR3 DNA reads as TGTGCCAGCAGCTCCCGGTCATCCGGGACAGTTTCCTACGAGCAGTACTTC. This chain connects TRBV7-9 to TRBJ2-7; TRBD1 agrees at 7 bases. This CDR3 comprises 17 residues. The germline V gene encodes CDR1 SEHNR and CDR2 FQNEAQ (reference sequence). After removal of 4 bases from V and 1 base from J, the junction contained 13 bases not matched to a gene.

CDR3 DNA sequence: TGTGCCAGCTGTGACAGGGCCTTCATCTGGGCTTTCTTT. As protein: CASCDRAFIWAFF. The chain combines TRBV28 with TRBJ1-1; 7 nucleotides agree with TRBD1. Germline CDR1 MDHEN, CDR2 SYDVKM. The V segment lost 8 bases and the J segment 11 bases; nucleotides outside the gene matches: 14. The CDR3 loop spans 13 amino acids.

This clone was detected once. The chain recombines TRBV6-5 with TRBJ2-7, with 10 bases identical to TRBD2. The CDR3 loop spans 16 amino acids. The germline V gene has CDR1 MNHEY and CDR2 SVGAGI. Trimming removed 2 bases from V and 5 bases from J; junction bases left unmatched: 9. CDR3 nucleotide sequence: TGTGCCAGCAGTTACCCATCTCTAGCGGGAGTGAACGAGCAGTACTTC. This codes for CASSYPSLAGVNEQYF.

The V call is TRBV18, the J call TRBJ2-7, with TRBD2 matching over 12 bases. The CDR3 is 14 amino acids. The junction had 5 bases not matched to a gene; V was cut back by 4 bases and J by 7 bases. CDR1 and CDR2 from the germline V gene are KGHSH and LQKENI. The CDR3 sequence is CASSLLAGGQEQYF. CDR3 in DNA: TGTGCCAGCTCACTCCTAGCGGGGGGGCAAGAGCAGTACTTC.

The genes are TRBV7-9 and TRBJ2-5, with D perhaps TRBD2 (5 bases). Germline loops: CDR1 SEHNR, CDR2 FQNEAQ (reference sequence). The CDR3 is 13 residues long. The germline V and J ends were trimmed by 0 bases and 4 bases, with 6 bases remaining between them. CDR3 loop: CASSLADSETQYF. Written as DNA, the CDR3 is TGTGCCAGCAGCTTAGCGGACTCAGAGACCCAGTACTTC.

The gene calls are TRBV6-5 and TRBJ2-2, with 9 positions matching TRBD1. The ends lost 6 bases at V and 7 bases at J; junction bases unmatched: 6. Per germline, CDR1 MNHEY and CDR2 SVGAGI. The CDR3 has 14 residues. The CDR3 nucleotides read TGTGCCAGCAGCCAAGGACAGGGGATCGGGGAGCTGTTTTTT. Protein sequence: CASSQGQGIGELFF.

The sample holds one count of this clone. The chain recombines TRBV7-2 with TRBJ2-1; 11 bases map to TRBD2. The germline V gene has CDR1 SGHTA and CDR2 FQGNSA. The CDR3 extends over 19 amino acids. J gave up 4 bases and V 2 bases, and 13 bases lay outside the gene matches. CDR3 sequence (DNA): TGTGCCAGCAGCTTAACTAGCGGGAGAGGTGTTCCTCAATACAATGAGCAGTTCTTC. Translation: CASSLTSGRGVPQYNEQFF.

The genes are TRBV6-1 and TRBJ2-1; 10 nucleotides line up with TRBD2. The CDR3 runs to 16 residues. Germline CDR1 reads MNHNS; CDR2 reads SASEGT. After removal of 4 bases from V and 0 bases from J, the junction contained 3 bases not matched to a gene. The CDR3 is CASSGGLASSYNEQFF. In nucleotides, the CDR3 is TGTGCCAGCAGTGGGGGACTAGCGAGCTCCTACAATGAGCAGTTCTTC.

The CDR3 here is CASSLMAGGPDTQYF. The CDR3 bases are TGCGCCAGCAGCTTGATGGCGGGAGGACCGGATACGCAGTATTTT. This chain links TRBV5-1 with TRBJ2-3; 8 positions agree with TRBD2. The germline V gene encodes CDR1 SGHRS and CDR2 YFSETQ. This CDR3 has 15 residues. J gave up 6 bases and V 1 base, and 7 bases lay outside the gene matches.

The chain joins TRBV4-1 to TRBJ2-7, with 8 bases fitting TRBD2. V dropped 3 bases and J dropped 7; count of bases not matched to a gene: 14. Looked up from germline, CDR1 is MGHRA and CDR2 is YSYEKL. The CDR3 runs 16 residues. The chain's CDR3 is CASSHFAAGELGEQYF. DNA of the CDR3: TGCGCCAGCAGCCACTTTGCAGCGGGGGAGCTGGGGGAGCAGTACTTC.

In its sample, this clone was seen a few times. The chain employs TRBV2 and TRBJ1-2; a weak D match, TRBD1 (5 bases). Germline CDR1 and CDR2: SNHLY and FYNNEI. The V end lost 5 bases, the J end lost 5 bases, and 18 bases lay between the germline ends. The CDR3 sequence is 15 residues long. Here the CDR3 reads CASSTPDGTNYGYTF. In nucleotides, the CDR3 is TGTGCCAGCAGTACCCCGGACGGGACGAATTATGGCTACACCTTC.

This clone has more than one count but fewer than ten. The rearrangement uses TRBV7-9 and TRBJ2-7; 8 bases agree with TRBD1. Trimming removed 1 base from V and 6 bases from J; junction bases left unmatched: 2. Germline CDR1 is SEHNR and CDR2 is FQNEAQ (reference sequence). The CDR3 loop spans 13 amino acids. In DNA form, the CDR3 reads TGTGCCAGCAGCTTAGGGACAGGGCGCGAGCAGTACTTC. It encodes CASSLGTGREQYF.

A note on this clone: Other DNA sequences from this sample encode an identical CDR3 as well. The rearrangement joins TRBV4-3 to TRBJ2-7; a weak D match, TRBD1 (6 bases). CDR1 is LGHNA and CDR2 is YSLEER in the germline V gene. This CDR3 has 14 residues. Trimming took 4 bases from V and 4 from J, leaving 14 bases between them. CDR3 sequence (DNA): TGCGCCAGCAGCCCCGGGACATCAGGATACGAGCAGTACTTC. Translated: CASSPGTSGYEQYF.

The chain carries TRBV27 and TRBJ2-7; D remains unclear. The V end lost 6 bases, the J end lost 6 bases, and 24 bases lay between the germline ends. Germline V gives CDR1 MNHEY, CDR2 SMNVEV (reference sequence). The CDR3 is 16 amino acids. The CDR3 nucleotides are TGTGCCAGCAGCCTGAGTCCGGGCGAGTCCCTTCTCGAGCAGTACTTC. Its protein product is CASSLSPGESLLEQYF.

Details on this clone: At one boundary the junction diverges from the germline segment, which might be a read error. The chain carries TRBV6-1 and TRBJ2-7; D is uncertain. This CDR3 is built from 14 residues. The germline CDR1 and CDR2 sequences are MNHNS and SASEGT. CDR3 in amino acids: CASREGYLTYEQYF. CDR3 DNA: TGTGCCAGCAGGGAAGGGTACCTGACCTACGAGCAGTACTTC.

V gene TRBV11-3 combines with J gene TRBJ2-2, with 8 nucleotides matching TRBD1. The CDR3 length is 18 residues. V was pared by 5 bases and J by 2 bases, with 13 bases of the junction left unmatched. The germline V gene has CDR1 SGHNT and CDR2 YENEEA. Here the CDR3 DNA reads TGTGCCAGCAGCATGGCCCCCAGGGGGCAGCGAAACACCGGGGAGCTGTTTTTT. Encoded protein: CASSMAPRGQRNTGELFF.

The CDR3, as DNA: TGTGCCAGCGAAAAAGGGCCAGTCTCTGGAAACACCATATATTTT. Its protein is CASEKGPVSGNTIYF. The V gene is TRBV9, the J gene TRBJ1-3; D unclear. Per the germline V gene, CDR1 is SGDLS and CDR2 is YYNGEE. V lost 7 bases and J lost 0, with 14 bases in between. The CDR3 runs to 15 residues.

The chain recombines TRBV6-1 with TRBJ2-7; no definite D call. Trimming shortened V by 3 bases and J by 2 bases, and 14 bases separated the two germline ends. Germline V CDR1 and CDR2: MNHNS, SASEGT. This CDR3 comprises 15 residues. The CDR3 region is CASSEFSPTPYEQYF. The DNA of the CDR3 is TGTGCCAGCAGTGAGTTCTCTCCTACCCCCTACGAGCAGTACTTC.

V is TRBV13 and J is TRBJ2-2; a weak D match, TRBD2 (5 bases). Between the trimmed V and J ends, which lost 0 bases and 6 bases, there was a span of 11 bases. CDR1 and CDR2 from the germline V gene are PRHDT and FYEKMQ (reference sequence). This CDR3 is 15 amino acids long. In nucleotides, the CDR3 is TGTGCCAGCAGCTTAGGACTAGAAGGTCCCGGGGAGCTGTTTTTT. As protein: CASSLGLEGPGELFF.

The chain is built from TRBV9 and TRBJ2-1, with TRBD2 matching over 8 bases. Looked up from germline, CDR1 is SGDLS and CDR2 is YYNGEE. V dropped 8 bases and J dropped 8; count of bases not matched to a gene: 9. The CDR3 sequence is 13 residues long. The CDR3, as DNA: TGTGCCAGTTCCGGGACTAGGGTGGATGAGCAGTTCTTC. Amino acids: CASSGTRVDEQFF.

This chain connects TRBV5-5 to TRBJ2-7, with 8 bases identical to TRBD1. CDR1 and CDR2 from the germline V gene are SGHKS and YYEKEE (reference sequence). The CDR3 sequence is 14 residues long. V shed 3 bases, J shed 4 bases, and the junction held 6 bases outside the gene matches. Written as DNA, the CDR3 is TGTGCCAGCAGCTGGGGACAGGATAATTACGAGCAGTACTTC. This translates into CASSWGQDNYEQYF.

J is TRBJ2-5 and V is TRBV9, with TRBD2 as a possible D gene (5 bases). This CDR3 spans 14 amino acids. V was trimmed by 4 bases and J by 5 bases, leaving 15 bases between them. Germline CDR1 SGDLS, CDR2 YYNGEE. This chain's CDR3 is CASSRDHLAETQYF. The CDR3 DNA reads TGTGCCAGCAGCCGGGATCACCTCGCCGAGACCCAGTACTTC.

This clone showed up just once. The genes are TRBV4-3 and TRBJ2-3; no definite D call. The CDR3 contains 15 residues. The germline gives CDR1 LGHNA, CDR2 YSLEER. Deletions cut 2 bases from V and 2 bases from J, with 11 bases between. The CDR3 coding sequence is TGCGCCAGCAGCCAAAAAGGACCACCCACAGATACGCAGTATTTT. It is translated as CASSQKGPPTDTQYF.

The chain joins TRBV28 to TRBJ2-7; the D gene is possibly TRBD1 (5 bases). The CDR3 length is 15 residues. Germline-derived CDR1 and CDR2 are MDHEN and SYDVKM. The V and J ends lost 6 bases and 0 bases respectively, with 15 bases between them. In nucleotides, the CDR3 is TGTGCCAGCAGCGCTATACAGGACAACTCCTACGAGCAGTACTTC. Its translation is CASSAIQDNSYEQYF.